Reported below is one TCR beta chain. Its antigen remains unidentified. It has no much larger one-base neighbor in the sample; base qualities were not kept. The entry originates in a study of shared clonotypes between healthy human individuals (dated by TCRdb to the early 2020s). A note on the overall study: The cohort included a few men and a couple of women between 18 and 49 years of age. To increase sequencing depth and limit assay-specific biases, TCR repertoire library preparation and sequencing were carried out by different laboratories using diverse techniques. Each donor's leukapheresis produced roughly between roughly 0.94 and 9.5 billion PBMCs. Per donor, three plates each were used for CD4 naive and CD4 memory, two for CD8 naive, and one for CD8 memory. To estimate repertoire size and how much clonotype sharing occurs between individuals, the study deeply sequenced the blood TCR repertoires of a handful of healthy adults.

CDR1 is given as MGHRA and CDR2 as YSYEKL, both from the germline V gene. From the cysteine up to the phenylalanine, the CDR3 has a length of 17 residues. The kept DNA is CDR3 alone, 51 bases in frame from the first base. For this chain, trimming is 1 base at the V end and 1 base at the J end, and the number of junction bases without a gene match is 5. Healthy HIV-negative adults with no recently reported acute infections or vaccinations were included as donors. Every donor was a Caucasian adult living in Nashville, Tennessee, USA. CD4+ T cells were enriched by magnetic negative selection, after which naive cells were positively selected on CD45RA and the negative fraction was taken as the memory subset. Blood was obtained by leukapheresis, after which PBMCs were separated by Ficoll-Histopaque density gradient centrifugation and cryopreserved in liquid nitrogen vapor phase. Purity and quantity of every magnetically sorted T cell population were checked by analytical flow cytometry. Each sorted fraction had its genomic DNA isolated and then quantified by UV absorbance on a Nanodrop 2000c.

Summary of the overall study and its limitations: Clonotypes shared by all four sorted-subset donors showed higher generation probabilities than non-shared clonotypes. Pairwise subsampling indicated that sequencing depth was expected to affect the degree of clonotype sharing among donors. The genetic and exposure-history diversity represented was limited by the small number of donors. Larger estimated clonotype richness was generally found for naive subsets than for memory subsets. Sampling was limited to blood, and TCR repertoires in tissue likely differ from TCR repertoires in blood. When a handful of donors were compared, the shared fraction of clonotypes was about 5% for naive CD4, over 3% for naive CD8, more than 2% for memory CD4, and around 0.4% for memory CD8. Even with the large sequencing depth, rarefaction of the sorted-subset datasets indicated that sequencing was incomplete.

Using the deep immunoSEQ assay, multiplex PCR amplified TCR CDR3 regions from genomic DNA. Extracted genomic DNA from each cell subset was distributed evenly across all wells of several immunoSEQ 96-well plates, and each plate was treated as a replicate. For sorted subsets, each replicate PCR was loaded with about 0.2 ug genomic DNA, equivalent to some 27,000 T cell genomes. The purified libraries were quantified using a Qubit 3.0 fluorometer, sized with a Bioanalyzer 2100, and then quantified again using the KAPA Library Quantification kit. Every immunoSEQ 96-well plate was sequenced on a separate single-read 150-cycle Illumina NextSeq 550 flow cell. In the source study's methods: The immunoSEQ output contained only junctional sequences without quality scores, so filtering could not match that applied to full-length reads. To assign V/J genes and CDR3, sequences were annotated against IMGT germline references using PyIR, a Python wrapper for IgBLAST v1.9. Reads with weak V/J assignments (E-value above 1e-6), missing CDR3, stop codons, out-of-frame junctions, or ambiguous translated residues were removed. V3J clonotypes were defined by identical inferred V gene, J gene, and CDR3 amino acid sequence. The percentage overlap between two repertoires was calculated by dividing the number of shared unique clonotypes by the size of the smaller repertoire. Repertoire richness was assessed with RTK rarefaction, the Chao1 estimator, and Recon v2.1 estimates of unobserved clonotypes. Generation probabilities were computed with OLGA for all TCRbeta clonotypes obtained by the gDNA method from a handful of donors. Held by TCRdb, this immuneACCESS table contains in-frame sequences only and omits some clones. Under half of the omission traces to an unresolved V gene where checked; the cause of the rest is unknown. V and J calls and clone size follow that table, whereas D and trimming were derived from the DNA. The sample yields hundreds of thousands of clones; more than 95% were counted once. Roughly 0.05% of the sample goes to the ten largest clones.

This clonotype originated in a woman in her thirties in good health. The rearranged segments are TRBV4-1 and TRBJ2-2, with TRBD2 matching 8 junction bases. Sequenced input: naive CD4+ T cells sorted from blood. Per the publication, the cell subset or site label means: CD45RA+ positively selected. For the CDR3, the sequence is CASSQVPGLVNTGELFF. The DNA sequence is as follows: TGCGCCAGCAGCCAAGTACCGGGACTAGTGAACACCGGGGAGCTGTTTTTT.